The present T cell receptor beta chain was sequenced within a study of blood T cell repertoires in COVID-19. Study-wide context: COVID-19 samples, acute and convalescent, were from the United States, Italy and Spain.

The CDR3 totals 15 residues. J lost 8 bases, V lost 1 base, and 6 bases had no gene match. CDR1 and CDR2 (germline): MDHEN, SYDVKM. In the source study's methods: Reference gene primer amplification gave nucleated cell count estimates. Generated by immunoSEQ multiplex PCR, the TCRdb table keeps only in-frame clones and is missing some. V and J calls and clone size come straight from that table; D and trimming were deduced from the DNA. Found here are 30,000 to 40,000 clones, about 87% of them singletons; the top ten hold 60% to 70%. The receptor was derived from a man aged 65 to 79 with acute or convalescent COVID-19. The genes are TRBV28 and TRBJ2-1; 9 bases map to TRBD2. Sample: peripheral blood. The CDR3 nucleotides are TGTGCCAGCAGTTTATCCCCTAGCGGGAACTATGAGCAGTTCTTC. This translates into CASSLSPSGNYEQFF. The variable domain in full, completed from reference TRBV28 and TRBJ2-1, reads DVKVTQSSRYLVKRTGEKVFLECVQDMDHENMFWYRQDPGLGLRLIYFSYDVKMKEKGDIPEGYSVSREKKERFSLILESASTNQTSMYLCASSLSPSGNYEQFFGPGTRLTVL.